This TCR beta chain was documented in a study of T cell responses to AZD1222 COVID-19 vaccine (dated by TCRdb to about 2021). Regarding the research as a whole: AZD1222 recipients with second doses at about 4 weeks or about 12 weeks were pooled, because spike-specific TCR depth and breadth did not differ between schedules. TCR sequencing was performed for about 250 trial participants, of whom around 210 were given two doses of AZD1222 and some 26 were given two doses of MenACWY control vaccine. Enrollment into the trials was organized by age into subgroups of 18-55, 56-69 and 70-plus years, and those subgroups contained 148, 28 and 57 TCR-sequenced participants, respectively.

Reading the label with the study, this specimen's time point is: baseline before first vaccination. Samples from vaccinated people were obtained from the UK trials COV001 and COV002, which included a single-blind randomized controlled phase 2/3 trial of AZD1222 (ChAdOx1 nCoV-19) in healthy adults. Trial participant PBMC samples were collected at day 0 and day 28 after the second dose for TCRbeta chain sequencing. The paper as a whole reports these results and caveats: Participants were mostly white British, with more females than males. The authors suggested clonal diversity may have been underestimated. Nearly half of unique spike-specific TCRs reportedly recognized epitopes outside regions mutated in the B.1.351 and B.1.1.7 variants. A significant rise in spike-specific TCR breadth and depth was observed after two AZD1222 doses relative to day 0 and relative to MenACWY recipients. Because no day 14 peak-response samples were available, repertoires were characterized only after the peak T cell response. The 56-69-year group was small, and its depth increase did not reach significance, likely because of low power. The whole spike protein was spanned by vaccine-associated CD4 TCRs, and dominant responses were seen in regions 160-218 and 743-854. Only five to seven AZD1222 recipients were SARS-CoV-2 seropositive at baseline, limiting conclusions about previously exposed vaccinees.

This clone was observed a handful of times. Its antigen remains undetermined. Per-base quality was not reported, and no clone a single base away is much larger than it. Trimming removed 6 bases from V and 7 bases from J, leaving 9 bases between the germline ends. Inclusive of the bounding cysteine and phenylalanine, the CDR3 is 11 residues long. Only the CDR3 DNA is retained, 33 bases long and in frame from the first base. The CDR3 regions of human TCRbeta chains were subjected to immunosequencing. As for how the authors treated the data: Repertoire TCRs were checked for matches against a reference library of SARS-CoV-2-specific TCRs that had been generated using the MIRA antigen-specificity platform. Breadth was defined as the fraction of unique TCRs that were SARS-CoV-2-associated. Depth was defined as the fraction of total T cells that were SARS-CoV-2-associated. Each spike-specific TCR was assigned to its reactive spike region and to a CD4 or CD8 class using the MIRA data. Log10-transformed breadth and depth values were compared by one-way ANOVA with Sidak's multiple comparisons tests. TCRdb carries this immuneACCESS record with in-frame sequences only. Its versions omit some clonotypes, under half of them owing to an unresolved V gene in the studies checked, with the rest unexplained. That table furnishes V, J and clone size, whereas the DNA furnished D and trimming. The sample data list around 100,000 clones, and about 85% of these were observed just once. In total, the top ten clones hold around 3.1% of the sample.

This material consisted of peripheral blood, taken on day 0 of AZD1222 vaccination. The chain couples TRBV12-3 or TRBV12-4 to TRBJ1-1, and perhaps TRBD1 as D gene, on 5 matching bases. This receptor was obtained from an adult in good health. The nucleotide sequence reads as follows: TGTGCCAGCAGCATAAGGGGTGAAGCTTTCTTT. This translates into CASSIRGEAFF.